These 8 T cell receptor beta chains were all obtained from the same sample, sequenced in a study of CD8 T cells in Susac syndrome. Reverse transcription of 0.5 to 1 ug RNA was performed with random hexamers. TCRdb used MiXCR to reprocess the immunoSEQ multiplex PCR reads, holding one entry per CDR3 protein. The sample yields about 250,000 distinct CDR3 sequences, about 94% seen once. The sample consisted of CD4+ T cells from PBMCs. These receptors came from a human donor with multiple sclerosis.

In this sample, this clonotype turned up once. The rearrangement links TRBV19 to TRBJ2-7, with D tentatively TRBD2 (6 bases). The germline V and J ends were trimmed by 7 bases and 6 bases, with 25 bases remaining between them. Germline loops: CDR1 LNHDA, CDR2 SQIVND (reference sequence). This CDR3 is 16 amino acids long. The CDR3 loop reads CASTSQEGISTGEQYF. The DNA for the CDR3 is TGTGCCAGTACTTCGCAGGAGGGGATCTCGACTGGCGAGCAGTACTTC.

The J gene is TRBJ2-2, the V gene TRBV5-4, with 8 bases identical to TRBD1. Per germline, CDR1 SGHNT and CDR2 YYREEE (reference sequence). This CDR3 is 15 amino acids long. The ends lost 4 bases at V and 5 bases at J; junction bases unmatched: 7. CDR3 sequence (DNA): TGTGCCAGCAGCACCCGGACAGGGAAAACCGGGGAGCTGTTTTTT. Its protein product is CASSTRTGKTGELFF.

Here the CDR3 DNA reads TGTGCCAGCTCACCGGAACGACAGCACTACGAGCAGTACGTC. It yields the protein CASSPERQHYEQYV. The rearrangement uses TRBV18 and TRBJ2-7; D is possibly TRBD1 (5 bases). Germline V gene sequence: CDR1 KGHSH, CDR2 LQKENI. The CDR3 runs to 14 residues. V lost 3 bases to trimming and J lost 3 bases, with 12 bases between them.

This clonotype showed up just a few times. This sequence joins TRBV14 and TRBJ1-6; no clear D gene. Germline assignment: CDR1 SGHDN and CDR2 FVKESK. The CDR3 loop spans 12 amino acids. V lost 0 bases and J lost 10, with 4 bases in between. Here the CDR3 DNA reads TGTGCCAGCAGCCAAGAGACCTCACCCCTCCACTTT. This encodes CASSQETSPLHF.

This chain connects TRBV7-6 to TRBJ2-6; D perhaps matches TRBD2 (5 bases). Germline-derived CDR1 and CDR2 are SGHVS and FNYEAQ. V was trimmed by 5 bases and J by 0 bases, leaving 8 bases between them. The CDR3 sequence is 15 residues long. CDR3 region: CASSNGGSGANVLTF. The CDR3 bases are TGTGCCAGCAGCAATGGAGGCTCTGGGGCCAACGTCCTGACTTTC. Variable domain in full (rest from reference TRBV7-6 and TRBJ2-6): GAGVSQSPRYKVTKRGQDVALRCDPISGHVSLYWYRQALGQGPEFLTYFNYEAQQDKSGLPNDRFSAERPEGSISTLTIQRTEQRDSAMYRCASSNGGSGANVLTFGAGSRLTVL.

J is TRBJ2-1 and V is TRBV30; D gene ambiguous. V lost 0 bases and J lost 12, with 12 bases in between. Germline CDR1 GTSNPN, CDR2 SVGIG (reference sequence). This CDR3 has 12 amino acids. In DNA form, the CDR3 reads TGTGCCTGGAGTGTAGGAGCGTCGGGGCAGTTCTTC. Translated: CAWSVGASGQFF. The variable domain in full, completed from reference TRBV30 and TRBJ2-1, reads SQTIHQWPATLVQPVGSPLSLECTVEGTSNPNLYWYRQAAGRGLQLLFYSVGIGQISSEVPQNLSASRPQDRQFILSSKKLLLSDSGFYLCAWSVGASGQFFGPGTRLTVL.

The chain carries TRBV20-1 and TRBJ1-2; 8 bases are shared with TRBD1. Germline V gene data show CDR1 as DFQATT and CDR2 as SNEGSKA (reference sequence). The J segment lost 8 bases and the V segment lost 6 bases, leaving 11 bases of the junction unmatched. The CDR3 consists of 13 residues. The CDR3 DNA follows: TGCAGTGCCCAAGGTGGGACAGGAGGCGGCTACACCTTC. Amino acids: CSAQGGTGGGYTF.

There are a few counts of this clonotype. This chain uses TRBV7-2 with TRBJ2-2, with 10 bases identical to TRBD1. Germline values: CDR1 SGHTA, CDR2 FQGNSA. This CDR3 spans 15 amino acids. With V trimmed by 6 bases and J by 2 bases, 3 bases remained unmatched. CDR3 region: CASSRDRGNTGELFF. DNA for the CDR3: TGTGCCAGCAGTAGGGACAGGGGAAACACCGGGGAGCTGTTTTTT. Together with reference TRBV7-2 and TRBJ2-2, the CDR3 gives the full variable domain: GAGVSQSPSNKVTEKGKDVELRCDPISGHTALYWYRQSLGQGLEFLIYFQGNSAPDKSGLPSDRFSAERTGGSVSTLTIQRTQQEDSAVYLCASSRDRGNTGELFFGEGSRLTVL.